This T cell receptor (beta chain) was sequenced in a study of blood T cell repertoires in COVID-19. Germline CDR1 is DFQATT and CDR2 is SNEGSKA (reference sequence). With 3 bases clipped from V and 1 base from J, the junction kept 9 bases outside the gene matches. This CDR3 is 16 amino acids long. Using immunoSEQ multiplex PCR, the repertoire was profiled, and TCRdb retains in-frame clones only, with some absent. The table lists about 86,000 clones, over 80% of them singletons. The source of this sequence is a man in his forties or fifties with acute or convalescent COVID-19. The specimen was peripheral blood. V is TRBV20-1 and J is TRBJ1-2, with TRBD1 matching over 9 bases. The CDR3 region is CSASNDRGTDNYGYTF. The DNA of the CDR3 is TGCAGTGCTAGTAACGACAGGGGGACCGATAACTATGGCTACACCTTC.